A selection of T cell receptor beta chains follows, all from one sample in a study of control samples from healthy donors and cancer patients. Sequencing used immunoSEQ multiplex PCR; TCRdb keeps in-frame clones, though not all of them. The data contain about 100,000 clones, more than 85% of them singletons. Specimen: blood. The origin of the receptors is a woman aged 45-60 years in good health. The CDR3 runs from the conserved cysteine through the conserved F or W. A D gene is named only where the DNA matches it firmly. Size tells how often a clone was seen (once, few, many) or the class of an expanded clone, and some rows leave it out.

TRBV6-5	NA	NA	TRBJ1-5	TGTGCCAGCAGTTACCTATCGGGCCCCAATCAGCCCCAGCATTTT	CASSYLSGPNQPQHF
TRBV4-1	TRBD1	NA	TRBJ1-5	TGCGCCAGCAGCCAAAGGGACAGTTATCAGCCCCAGCATTTT	CASSQRDSYQPQHF
TRBV4-1	NA	NA	TRBJ2-1	TGCGCCAGCAGCCAAGAAATCGGAAGCCTTATCGGGGTGAATGAGCAGTTCTTC	CASSQEIGSLIGVNEQFF
TRBV9	TRBD1	NA	TRBJ1-2	TGTGCCAGCAGCGCCCGACAGGGGGCGATGGGTGGCTACACCTTC	CASSARQGAMGGYTF
TRBV5-6	NA	few	TRBJ2-1	TGTGCCAGCAGTCCGATCGGGCGCTCCTACAATGAGCAGTTCTTC	CASSPIGRSYNEQFF
TRBV5-4	NA	NA	TRBJ2-4	TGTGCCAGCAGCGGGGGGGCTCGAGGCATTCAGTACTTC	CASSGGARGIQYF
TRBV18	TRBD2	NA	TRBJ2-1	TGTGCCAGCTCACCAAAACTAGCGGGATATACGAATGAGCAGTTCTTC	CASSPKLAGYTNEQFF
TRBV7-2	NA	NA	TRBJ2-1	TGTGCCAGCAGCTTTACAGCCATCTCCTACAATGAGCAGTTCTTC	CASSFTAISYNEQFF
TRBV24-1	NA	once	TRBJ1-2	TGTGCCACCAGTGATTTCTCAACAGGATCGGAGGGCTACACCTTC	CATSDFSTGSEGYTF
TRBV7-3	NA	NA	TRBJ2-1	TGTGCCAGCAGCTCCCAGTCAGGGGTATCCTACAATGAGCAGTTCTTC	CASSSQSGVSYNEQFF
TRBV4-3	TRBD2	NA	TRBJ2-4	TGCGCCAGCAGCCCGAGACTAGCGGACGTAGCCAAAAACATTCAGTACTTC	CASSPRLADVAKNIQYF
TRBV7-3	TRBD2	NA	TRBJ2-1	TGTGCCAGCAGCACCCGACTAGCGGGAGCGGATGAGCAGTTCTTC	CASSTRLAGADEQFF
TRBV5-6	NA	NA	TRBJ2-5	TGTGCCAGCAGCCTTGGACCGACGTGGATGAAGACCCAGTACTTC	CASSLGPTWMKTQYF
TRBV28	TRBD1	NA	TRBJ1-2	TGTGCCAGCAGTTTAGGGCAGGGGGCCCAGGGCTACACCTTC	CASSLGQGAQGYTF
TRBV7-9	NA	NA	TRBJ2-7	TGTGCCAGCAGCTTTGACTCGACAGCTACCTCCTACGAGCAGTACTTC	CASSFDSTATSYEQYF
TRBV6-5	NA	NA	TRBJ2-1	TGTGCCAGCAGCACCTACGTTGGAAACAATGAGCAGTTCTTC	CASSTYVGNNEQFF
TRBV5-8	NA	NA	TRBJ1-1	TGTGCCAGCAGCTTGTCGAGGGGGATTTACACTGAAGCTTTCTTT	CASSLSRGIYTEAFF